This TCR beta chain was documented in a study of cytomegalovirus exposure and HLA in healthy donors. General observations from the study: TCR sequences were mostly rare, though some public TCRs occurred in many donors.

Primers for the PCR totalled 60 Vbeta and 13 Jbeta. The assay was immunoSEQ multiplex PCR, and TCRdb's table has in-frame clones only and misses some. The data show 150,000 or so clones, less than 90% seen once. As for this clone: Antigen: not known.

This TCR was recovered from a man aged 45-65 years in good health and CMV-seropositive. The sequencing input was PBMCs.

The CDR3 DNA is TGTGCCAGCAGTTTGTTTGCGGGACAGCGAAACACTGAAGCTTTCTTT. Protein: CASSLFAGQRNTEAFF. The rearrangement links TRBV27 to TRBJ1-1; 7 bases are a match to TRBD1. The CDR3 extends over 16 amino acids. Germline CDR1 and CDR2: MNHEY and SMNVEV (reference sequence). With 3 bases clipped from V and 2 bases from J, the junction kept 9 bases outside the gene matches.